Shown below are 14 T cell receptor beta chains from a single sample sequenced in a study of cytomegalovirus exposure and HLA in healthy donors (dated by TCRdb to 2017 to 2019). The library was generated by the immunoSEQ multiplex PCR assay. For the multiplex PCR, a mixture combining 60 forward primers for TCR Vbeta segments and 13 reverse primers for TCR Jbeta segments was used. TCRdb limited this immuneACCESS table to in-frame rearrangements with V and J called. A share of clones is missing; checked studies link under half to unresolved V genes, and the rest is unexplained. Counted in this sample were about 160,000 clones; 65% to 85% of them appeared once. Around 4.4% of the sample is taken by the ten largest. Input material: PBMCs. The receptors were sampled from a woman aged 50 to 60 in good health and CMV-seropositive.

The chain joins TRBV14 to TRBJ1-2; D is undetermined. The CDR3 consists of 13 residues. Germline values: CDR1 SGHDN, CDR2 FVKESK. Trimming left V 6 bases short and J 8 bases short, with 16 bases between. The CDR3 loop reads CASSLDLTGGYTF. In DNA form, the CDR3 reads TGTGCCAGCAGTCTCGATTTAACGGGGGGCTACACCTTC.

This chain joins TRBV9 and TRBJ2-3, with D maybe TRBD2 (6 bases). Trimming took off 1 base at V and 2 bases at J, with 20 bases between the two ends. Looked up from germline, CDR1 is SGDLS and CDR2 is YYNGEE. This CDR3 contains 18 residues. This CDR3 is CASSVRVKRGIVTDTQYF. In nucleotides, the CDR3 is TGTGCCAGCAGCGTACGCGTCAAACGGGGGATAGTCACAGATACGCAGTATTTT.

This rearrangement joins TRBV5-1 to TRBJ2-3; TRBD2 matches 8 bases. The germline gives CDR1 SGHRS, CDR2 YFSETQ. The CDR3 is 16 amino acids. The V gene end was trimmed by 4 bases and the J gene end by 6 bases; junction bases not matched to a gene: 13. The CDR3 is CASSPGLAVQQDTQYF. CDR3 sequence (DNA): TGCGCCAGCAGCCCCGGACTAGCCGTTCAGCAGGATACGCAGTATTTT.

The V gene is TRBV29-1, the J gene TRBJ1-2, with no clear D. The germline V gene has CDR1 SQVTM and CDR2 ANQGSEA. V was shortened by 7 bases and J by 3 bases, with 12 bases between the two germline ends. The CDR3 consists of 12 residues. CDR3 residues: CSARRADYGYTF. DNA for the CDR3: TGCAGCGCCAGGCGGGCAGACTATGGCTACACCTTC.

This chain connects TRBV11-2 to TRBJ2-7, with TRBD2 matching over 9 bases. This CDR3 is built from 16 residues. CDR1 and CDR2 from the germline V gene are SGHAT and FQNNGV. The V segment lost 6 bases and the J segment 5 bases; nucleotides outside the gene matches: 14. The CDR3 sequence is CASSLHPGGGADEQYF. The CDR3 DNA follows: TGTGCCAGCAGTCTCCACCCGGGCGGGGGGGCCGACGAGCAGTACTTC.

The J gene is TRBJ2-2, the V gene TRBV27; TRBD2 agrees at 13 bases. Germline V gene data show CDR1 as MNHEY and CDR2 as SMNVEV (reference sequence). V lost 4 bases and J lost 7; bases outside the gene matches: 3. The CDR3 is made up of 15 amino acids. The CDR3, as DNA: TGTGCCAGCAGTTGGACTAGCGGGAGAGTCGGGGAGCTGTTTTTT. It yields the protein CASSWTSGRVGELFF.

This clone showed up just a few times. CDR3 residues: CASREGAGQPQHF. DNA of the CDR3: TGTGCCAGCAGGGAGGGGGCGGGTCAGCCCCAGCATTTT. The chain employs TRBV28 and TRBJ1-5; TRBD1 matches at 7 bases. Trimming removed 6 bases from V and 6 bases from J; junction bases left unmatched: 5. The CDR3 covers 13 residues. Germline loops: CDR1 MDHEN, CDR2 SYDVKM.

The J gene is TRBJ2-1, the V gene TRBV6-5, with 9 bases identical to TRBD2. Germline values: CDR1 MNHEY, CDR2 SVGAGI. V lost 4 bases, J lost 2 bases, and 3 bases stayed unmatched. The length of the CDR3 is 15 residues. This CDR3 reads CASSFSGGTYNEQFF. DNA for the CDR3: TGTGCCAGCAGTTTTAGCGGGGGAACCTACAATGAGCAGTTCTTC.

This chain joins TRBV7-9 and TRBJ2-5; tentatively, D is TRBD1 (5 bases). Deletions cut 10 bases from V and 1 base from J, with 13 bases between. The germline V gene encodes CDR1 SEHNR and CDR2 FQNEAQ (reference sequence). There are 13 residues in the CDR3. The CDR3 sequence is CAIPKGSQETQYF. CDR3 nucleotide sequence: TGTGCCATCCCTAAGGGGTCCCAAGAGACCCAGTACTTC.

The rearrangement joins TRBV28 to TRBJ1-1, with D unresolved. V was pared by 5 bases and J by 3 bases, with 7 bases between. This CDR3 spans 12 amino acids. Germline V CDR1 and CDR2: MDHEN, SYDVKM. CDR3: CASSAPDTEAFF. CDR3 in DNA: TGTGCCAGCAGTGCGCCTGACACTGAAGCTTTCTTT.

The chain carries TRBV7-2 and TRBJ1-5, with 7 bases identical to TRBD1. Germline V gives CDR1 SGHTA, CDR2 FQGNSA. V gave up 3 bases and J gave up 7 bases; unmatched junction bases: 12. The CDR3 runs to 16 residues. The CDR3: CASSLYREQGNQPQHF. The CDR3 nucleotides are TGTGCCAGCAGCTTGTACAGGGAACAGGGGAACCAGCCCCAGCATTTT.

This clone was counted once. The V and J genes are TRBV7-2 and TRBJ2-2; 7 bases are shared with TRBD2. V lost 5 bases, J lost 5 bases, and 5 bases stayed unmatched. Germline CDR1 and CDR2: SGHTA and FQGNSA. The length of the CDR3 is 14 residues. The CDR3 sequence: CASSRLAETGELFF. CDR3 in DNA: TGTGCCAGCAGCCGGCTAGCGGAGACCGGGGAGCTGTTTTTT.

This chain joins TRBV7-9 and TRBJ2-5, with D possibly TRBD1 on 6 matching bases. Germline V gene lookup returns CDR1 SEHNR and CDR2 FQNEAQ (reference sequence). The V end lost 4 bases, the J end lost 6 bases, and 15 bases lay between the germline ends. The CDR3 runs 14 residues. CDR3: CASSSGDVGKTQYF. CDR3 in DNA: TGTGCCAGCAGCTCAGGGGATGTAGGGAAGACCCAGTACTTC. The variable domain in full, completed from reference TRBV7-9 and TRBJ2-5, reads DTGVSQNPRHKITKRGQNVTFRCDPISEHNRLYWYRQTLGQGPEFLTYFQNEAQLEKSRLLSDRFSAERPKGSFSTLEIQRTEQGDSAMYLCASSSGDVGKTQYFGPGTRLLVL.

The V gene is TRBV6-5, the J gene TRBJ2-3; D ambiguous. The V gene lost 6 bases and the J gene lost 7 bases, with 14 bases spanning the gap. Per germline, CDR1 MNHEY and CDR2 SVGAGI. CDR3 length: 13 residues. The CDR3 spells CASRGSQAYTQYF. In DNA form, the CDR3 reads TGTGCCAGCAGGGGTTCCCAGGCTTATACGCAGTATTTT.